These T cell receptor beta chains were read from a single sample in a study of molecular identifiers for immune sequencing clone quantification. Each CDR3 protein is one row after TCRdb ran MiXCR on the PCR reads. This repertoire shows under 800,000 distinct CDR3 sequences, 25% found once; its top ten account for about 0.84%. The material sequenced was naive CD8+ T cells from blood, with Jurkat cell RNA spiked in. These receptors all come from a human donor in good health. Some libraries in this study had Jurkat cell RNA spiked in. Each CDR3 is given with its conserved first and last residue. The order of the fields is D gene, V gene, J gene, clone size, CDR3 DNA, CDR3 protein. The D gene is left open where the match is weak. Size tells how often a clone was seen (once, few, many) or the class of an expanded clone, and some rows leave it out.

-,TRBV6-2/TRBV6-3,TRBJ2-7,-,TGTGCCAGCACTAATAGGTGGCTAGCGCTATACAATGAGCAGTACTTC,CASTNRWLALYNEQYF
TRBD2,TRBV4-1,TRBJ2-2,few,TGCGCCAGCAGCTCACCTAGCGGACGGAACACCGGGGAGCTGTTTTTT,CASSSPSGRNTGELFF
-,TRBV25-1,TRBJ1-1,-,TGTGCCAGCAGTTCCACCTTGCACGGTCCGAACACTGAAGCTTTCTTT,CASSSTLHGPNTEAFF
TRBD1,TRBV23-1,TRBJ2-1,many,TGCGCCAACATCCGACAGGGTACCTACAATGAGCAGTTCTTC,CANIRQGTYNEQFF
-,TRBV9,TRBJ2-3,few,TGTGCCAGCAGCGTAGGGTCGGGGGCCGGCACAGATACGCAGTATTTT,CASSVGSGAGTDTQYF
-,TRBV6-2/TRBV6-3,TRBJ2-7,few,TGTGCCAGCAGTTACGGGGCTGAATACGAGCAGTACTTC,CASSYGAEYEQYF
TRBD1,TRBV19,TRBJ2-2,-,TGTGCCAGTAGTATTGGACAGGAGGCCGGGGAGCTGTTTTTT,CASSIGQEAGELFF
-,TRBV20-1,TRBJ1-2,-,TGCAGTGCTAGACAGGGCTTCTATGGCTACACCTTC,CSARQGFYGYTF
TRBD1,TRBV29-1,TRBJ1-1,many,TGCAGCACGACAGGGCAGGGGGTCACTGAAGCTTTCTTT,CSTTGQGVTEAFF
TRBD1,TRBV4-3,TRBJ2-5,few,TGCGCCAGCAGCCACGGACCAGGGGGCGCGGATGAGACCCAGTACTTC,CASSHGPGGADETQYF
-,TRBV30,TRBJ2-5,few,TGTGCCTGGATGGTAGAGGGCGGCGAGACCCAGTACTTC,CAWMVEGGETQYF
-,TRBV4-3,TRBJ2-7,many,TGCGCCAGCAGCCAAGATCGGGTTGCCTACGAGCAGTACTTC,CASSQDRVAYEQYF
-,TRBV7-9,TRBJ2-3,many,TGTGCCAGCAGTTCGGACTGGACAGATACGCAGTATTTT,CASSSDWTDTQYF
-,TRBV7-9,TRBJ1-5,many,TGTGCCAGCAGCTCGCAGGGTGCCCAGCATTTT,CASSSQGAQHF
-,TRBV14,TRBJ2-7,-,TGTGCCAGCAGCCAAGGGCACAGCCACTACGAGCAGTACTTC,CASSQGHSHYEQYF
-,TRBV6-2/TRBV6-3,TRBJ2-7,-,TGTGCCAGCAGTTACTCCCGGAGGTTCAGCCACGAGCAGTACTTC,CASSYSRRFSHEQYF
-,TRBV4-3,TRBJ1-4,-,TGCGCCAGCAGCCAAGAACTGCGATTTAATGAAAAACTGTTTTTT,CASSQELRFNEKLFF
TRBD1,TRBV5-1,TRBJ1-1,many,TGCGCCAGCAGCCAAACGGGACAGGCTGACACTGAAGCTTTCTTT,CASSQTGQADTEAFF